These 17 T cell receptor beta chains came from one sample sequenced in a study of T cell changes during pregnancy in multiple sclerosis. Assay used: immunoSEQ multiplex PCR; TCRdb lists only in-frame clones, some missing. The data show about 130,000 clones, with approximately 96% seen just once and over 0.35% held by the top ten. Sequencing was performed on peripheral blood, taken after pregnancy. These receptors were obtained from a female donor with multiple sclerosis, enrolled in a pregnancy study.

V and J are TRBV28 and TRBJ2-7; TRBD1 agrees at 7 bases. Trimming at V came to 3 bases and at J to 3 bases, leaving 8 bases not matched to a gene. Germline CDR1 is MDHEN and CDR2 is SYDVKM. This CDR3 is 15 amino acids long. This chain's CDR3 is CASSLVRQGNYEQYF. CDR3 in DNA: TGTGCCAGCAGTTTGGTTCGACAGGGCAACTACGAGCAGTACTTC.

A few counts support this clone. The CDR3 nucleotides read TGTGCCAGCAGCCATAGAGGAGACAGGGGACACGAGCAGTACTTC. Protein sequence: CASSHRGDRGHEQYF. The chain carries TRBV5-4 and TRBJ2-7; 8 positions match TRBD1. The V gene's germline CDR1 is SGHNT and CDR2 YYREEE (reference sequence). This CDR3 is 15 amino acids long. V was clipped by 4 bases and J by 5 bases; unmatched bases: 11. The whole variable domain, remainder taken from reference TRBV5-4 and TRBJ2-7, is ETGVTQSPTHLIKTRGQQVTLRCSSQSGHNTVSWYQQALGQGPQFIFQYYREEENGRGNFPPRFSGLQFPNYSSELNVNALELDDSALYLCASSHRGDRGHEQYFGPGTRLTVT.

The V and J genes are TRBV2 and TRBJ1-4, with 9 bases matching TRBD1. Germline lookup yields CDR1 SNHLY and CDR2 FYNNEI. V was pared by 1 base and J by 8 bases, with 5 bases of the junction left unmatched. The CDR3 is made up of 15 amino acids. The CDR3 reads CASSEVGTGPEKLFF. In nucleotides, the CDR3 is TGTGCCAGCAGTGAAGTCGGGACAGGGCCCGAAAAACTGTTTTTT. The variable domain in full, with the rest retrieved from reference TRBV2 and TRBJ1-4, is EPEVTQTPSHQVTQMGQEVILRCVPISNHLYFYWYRQILGQKVEFLVSFYNNEISEKSEIFDDQFSVERPDGSNFTLKIRSTKLEDSAMYFCASSEVGTGPEKLFFGSGTQLSVL.

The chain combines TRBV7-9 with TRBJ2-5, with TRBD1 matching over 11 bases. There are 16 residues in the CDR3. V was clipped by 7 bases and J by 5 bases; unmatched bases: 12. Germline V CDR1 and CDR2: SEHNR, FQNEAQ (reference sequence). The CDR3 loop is CASTYTRTGGIETQYF. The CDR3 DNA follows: TGTGCCAGCACCTATACAAGGACAGGGGGCATCGAGACCCAGTACTTC. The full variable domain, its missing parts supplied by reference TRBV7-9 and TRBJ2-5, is DTGVSQNPRHKITKRGQNVTFRCDPISEHNRLYWYRQTLGQGPEFLTYFQNEAQLEKSRLLSDRFSAERPKGSFSTLEIQRTEQGDSAMYLCASTYTRTGGIETQYFGPGTRLLVL.

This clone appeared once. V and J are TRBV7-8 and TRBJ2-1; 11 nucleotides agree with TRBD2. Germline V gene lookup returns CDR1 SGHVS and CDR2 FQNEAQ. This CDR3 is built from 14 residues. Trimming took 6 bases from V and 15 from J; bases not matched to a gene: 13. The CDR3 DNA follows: TGTGCCAGCAGGTCGGGACTAGCGGATGTAAGTCGGTTCTTC. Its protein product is CASRSGLADVSRFF.

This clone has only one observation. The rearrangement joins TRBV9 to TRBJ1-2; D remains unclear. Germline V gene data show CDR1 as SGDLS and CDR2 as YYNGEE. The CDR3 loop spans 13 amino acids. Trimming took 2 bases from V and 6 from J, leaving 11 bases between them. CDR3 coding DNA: TGTGCCAGCAGCGTTGGCCAGGATCATGGCTACACCTTC. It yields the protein CASSVGQDHGYTF.

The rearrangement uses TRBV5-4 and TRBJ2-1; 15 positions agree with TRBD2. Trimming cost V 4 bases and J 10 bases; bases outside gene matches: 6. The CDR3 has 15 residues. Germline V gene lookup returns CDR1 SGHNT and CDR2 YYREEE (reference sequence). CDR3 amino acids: CASSRTSGRAIEQFF. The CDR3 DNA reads TGTGCCAGCAGCCGGACTAGCGGGAGGGCTATCGAGCAGTTCTTC.

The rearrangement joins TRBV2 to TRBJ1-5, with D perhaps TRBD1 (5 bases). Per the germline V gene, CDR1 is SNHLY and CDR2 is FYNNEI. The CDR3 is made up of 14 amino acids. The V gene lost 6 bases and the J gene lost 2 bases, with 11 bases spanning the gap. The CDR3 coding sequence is TGTGCCAGCAGAGGGGTATCGGGCAATCAGCCCCAGCATTTT. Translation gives CASRGVSGNQPQHF.

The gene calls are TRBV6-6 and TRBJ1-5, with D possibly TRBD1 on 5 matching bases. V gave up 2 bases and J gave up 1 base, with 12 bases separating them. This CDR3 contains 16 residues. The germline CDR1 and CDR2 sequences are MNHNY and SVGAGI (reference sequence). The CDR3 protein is CASSYKGRASNQPQHF. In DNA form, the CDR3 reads TGTGCCAGCAGTTACAAGGGCAGGGCGAGCAATCAGCCCCAGCATTTT.

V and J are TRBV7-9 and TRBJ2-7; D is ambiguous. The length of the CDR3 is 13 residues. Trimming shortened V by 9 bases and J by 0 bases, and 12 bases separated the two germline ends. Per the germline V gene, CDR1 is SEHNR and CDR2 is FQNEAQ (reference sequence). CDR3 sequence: CASSPPVSYEQYF. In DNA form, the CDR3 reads TGTGCCAGTTCCCCTCCGGTCTCCTACGAGCAGTACTTC.

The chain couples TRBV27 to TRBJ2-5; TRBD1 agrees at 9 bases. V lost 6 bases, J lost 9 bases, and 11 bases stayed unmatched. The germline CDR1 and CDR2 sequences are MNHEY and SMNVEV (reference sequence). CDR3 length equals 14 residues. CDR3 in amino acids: CASSQQGAREAQYF. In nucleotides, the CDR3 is TGTGCCAGCAGCCAACAGGGGGCCAGGGAGGCCCAGTACTTC.

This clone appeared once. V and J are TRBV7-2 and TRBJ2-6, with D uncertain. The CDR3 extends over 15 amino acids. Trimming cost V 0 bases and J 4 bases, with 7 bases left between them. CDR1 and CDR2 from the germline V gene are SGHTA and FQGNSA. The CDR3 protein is CASSLAAGGANVLTF. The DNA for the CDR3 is TGTGCCAGCAGCTTAGCTGCAGGAGGGGCCAACGTCCTGACTTTC. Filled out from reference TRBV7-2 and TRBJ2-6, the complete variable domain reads GAGVSQSPSNKVTEKGKDVELRCDPISGHTALYWYRQSLGQGLEFLIYFQGNSAPDKSGLPSDRFSAERTGGSVSTLTIQRTQQEDSAVYLCASSLAAGGANVLTFGAGSRLTVL.

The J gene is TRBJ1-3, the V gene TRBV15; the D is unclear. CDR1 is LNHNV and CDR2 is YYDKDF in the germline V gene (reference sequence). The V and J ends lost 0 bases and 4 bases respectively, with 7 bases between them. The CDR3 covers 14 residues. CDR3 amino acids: CATSRDLSGNTIYF. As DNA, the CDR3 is TGTGCCACCAGCAGAGATCTATCAGGAAACACCATATATTTT.

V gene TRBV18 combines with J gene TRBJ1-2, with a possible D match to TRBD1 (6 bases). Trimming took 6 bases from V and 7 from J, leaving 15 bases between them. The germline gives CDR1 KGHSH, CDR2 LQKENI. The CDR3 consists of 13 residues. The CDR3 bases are TGTGCCAGCTCGGCTACAGGGTATTCTGGCTACACCTTC. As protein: CASSATGYSGYTF.

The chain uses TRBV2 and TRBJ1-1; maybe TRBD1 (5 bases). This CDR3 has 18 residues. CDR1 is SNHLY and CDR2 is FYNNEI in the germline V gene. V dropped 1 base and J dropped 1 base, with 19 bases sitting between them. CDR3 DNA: TGTGCCAGCAGTGAAGGTATTCGACAGAACGGTGGGAACACTGAAGCTTTCTTT. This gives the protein CASSEGIRQNGGNTEAFF. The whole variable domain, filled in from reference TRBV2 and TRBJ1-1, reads EPEVTQTPSHQVTQMGQEVILRCVPISNHLYFYWYRQILGQKVEFLVSFYNNEISEKSEIFDDQFSVERPDGSNFTLKIRSTKLEDSAMYFCASSEGIRQNGGNTEAFFGQGTRLTVV.

The CDR3 is CASSQDGAGGPQETQYF. CDR3 in DNA: TGTGCCAGCAGCCAAGATGGGGCGGGAGGGCCCCAAGAGACCCAGTACTTC. V is TRBV4-2 and J is TRBJ2-5; 9 bases agree with TRBD2. The J segment lost 1 base and the V segment lost 0 bases, leaving 6 bases of the junction unmatched. The CDR3 is 17 amino acids. The germline V gene encodes CDR1 LGHNA and CDR2 YNFKEQ.

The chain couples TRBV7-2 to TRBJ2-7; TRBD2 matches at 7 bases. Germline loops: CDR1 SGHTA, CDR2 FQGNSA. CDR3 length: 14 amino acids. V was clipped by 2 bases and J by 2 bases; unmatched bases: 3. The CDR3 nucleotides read TGTGCCAGCAGCTTAACTAGCGATGCCTACGAGCAGTACTTC. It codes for CASSLTSDAYEQYF.